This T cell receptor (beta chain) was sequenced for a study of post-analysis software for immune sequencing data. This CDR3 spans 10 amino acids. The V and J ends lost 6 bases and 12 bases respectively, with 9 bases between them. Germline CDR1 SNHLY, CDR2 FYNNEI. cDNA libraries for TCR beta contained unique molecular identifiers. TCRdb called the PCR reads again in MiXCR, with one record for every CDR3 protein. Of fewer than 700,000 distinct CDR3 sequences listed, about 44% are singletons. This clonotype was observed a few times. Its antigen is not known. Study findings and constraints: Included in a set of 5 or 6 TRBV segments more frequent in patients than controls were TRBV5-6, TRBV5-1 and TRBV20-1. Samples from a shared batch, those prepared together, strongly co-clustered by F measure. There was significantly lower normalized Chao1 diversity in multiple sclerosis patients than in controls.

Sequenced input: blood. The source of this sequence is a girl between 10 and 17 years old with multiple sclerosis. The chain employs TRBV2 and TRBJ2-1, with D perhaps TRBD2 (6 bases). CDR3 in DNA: TGTGCCAGCAGCGCGGAGGGGCAGTTCTTC. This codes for CASSAEGQFF. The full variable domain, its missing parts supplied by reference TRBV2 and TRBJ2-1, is EPEVTQTPSHQVTQMGQEVILRCVPISNHLYFYWYRQILGQKVEFLVSFYNNEISEKSEIFDDQFSVERPDGSNFTLKIRSTKLEDSAMYFCASSAEGQFFGPGTRLTVL.